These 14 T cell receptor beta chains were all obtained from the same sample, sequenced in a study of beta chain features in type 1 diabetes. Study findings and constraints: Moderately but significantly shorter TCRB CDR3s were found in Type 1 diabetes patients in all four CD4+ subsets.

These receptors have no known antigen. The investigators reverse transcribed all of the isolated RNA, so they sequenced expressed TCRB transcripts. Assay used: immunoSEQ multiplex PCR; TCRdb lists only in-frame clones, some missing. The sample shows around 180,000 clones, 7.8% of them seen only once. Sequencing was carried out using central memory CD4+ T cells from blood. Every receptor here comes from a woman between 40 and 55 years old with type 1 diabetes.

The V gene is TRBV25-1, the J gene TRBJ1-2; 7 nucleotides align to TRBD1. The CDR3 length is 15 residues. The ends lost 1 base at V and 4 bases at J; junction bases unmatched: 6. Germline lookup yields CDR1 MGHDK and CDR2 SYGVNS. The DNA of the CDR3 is TGTGCCAGCAGTGAATCTGGACAGGTGGCCTATGGCTACACCTTC. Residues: CASSESGQVAYGYTF.

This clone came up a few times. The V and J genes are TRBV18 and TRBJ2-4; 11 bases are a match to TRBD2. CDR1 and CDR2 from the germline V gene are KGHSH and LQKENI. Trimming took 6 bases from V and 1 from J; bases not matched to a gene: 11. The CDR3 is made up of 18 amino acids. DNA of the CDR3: TGTGCCAGCTCCCGTAAGACGACTAGCGGGACGGCCAAAAACATTCAGTACTTC. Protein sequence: CASSRKTTSGTAKNIQYF.

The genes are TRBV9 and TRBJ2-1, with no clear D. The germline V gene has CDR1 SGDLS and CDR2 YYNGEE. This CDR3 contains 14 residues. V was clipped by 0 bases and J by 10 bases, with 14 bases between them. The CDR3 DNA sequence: TGTGCCAGCAGCGTAGATATGTGGGCGTGGGAGCAGTTCTTC. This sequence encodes CASSVDMWAWEQFF.

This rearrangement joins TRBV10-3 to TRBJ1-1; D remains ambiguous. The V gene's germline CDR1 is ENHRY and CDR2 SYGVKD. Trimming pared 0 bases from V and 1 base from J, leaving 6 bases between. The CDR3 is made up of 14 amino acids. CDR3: CAISESLSNTEAFF. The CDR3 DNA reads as TGTGCCATCAGTGAGTCGCTATCGAACACTGAAGCTTTCTTT.

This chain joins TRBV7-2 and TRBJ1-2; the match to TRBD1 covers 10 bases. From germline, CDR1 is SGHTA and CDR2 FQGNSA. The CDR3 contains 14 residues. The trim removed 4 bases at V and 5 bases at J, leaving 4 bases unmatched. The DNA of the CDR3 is TGTGCCAGCAGCTCGGGACAGGGGACGTATGGCTACACCTTC. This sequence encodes CASSSGQGTYGYTF. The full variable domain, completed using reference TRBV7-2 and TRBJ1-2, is GAGVSQSPSNKVTEKGKDVELRCDPISGHTALYWYRQSLGQGLEFLIYFQGNSAPDKSGLPSDRFSAERTGGSVSTLTIQRTQQEDSAVYLCASSSGQGTYGYTFGSGTRLTVV.

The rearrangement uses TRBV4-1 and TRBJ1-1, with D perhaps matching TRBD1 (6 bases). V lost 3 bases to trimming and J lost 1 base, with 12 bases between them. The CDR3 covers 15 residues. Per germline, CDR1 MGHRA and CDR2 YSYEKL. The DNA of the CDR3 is TGCGCCAGCAGCCAGGCCGACAGGAGGAACACTGAAGCTTTCTTT. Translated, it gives CASSQADRRNTEAFF.

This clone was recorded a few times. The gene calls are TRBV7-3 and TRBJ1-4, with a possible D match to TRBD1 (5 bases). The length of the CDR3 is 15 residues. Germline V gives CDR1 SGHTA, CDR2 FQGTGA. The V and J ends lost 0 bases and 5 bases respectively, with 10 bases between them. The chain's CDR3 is CASSLTGQRNEKLFF. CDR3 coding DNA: TGTGCCAGCAGCTTAACGGGGCAGCGAAATGAAAAACTGTTTTTT.

The CDR3 sequence: CATRQGVSGYTF. For the CDR3, the DNA is TGTGCCACCCGACAGGGGGTGTCTGGCTACACCTTC. The chain carries TRBV28 and TRBJ1-2; 9 positions agree with TRBD1. The CDR3 has 12 residues. V gave up 10 bases and J gave up 7 bases; unmatched junction bases: 7. Germline CDR1 reads MDHEN; CDR2 reads SYDVKM.

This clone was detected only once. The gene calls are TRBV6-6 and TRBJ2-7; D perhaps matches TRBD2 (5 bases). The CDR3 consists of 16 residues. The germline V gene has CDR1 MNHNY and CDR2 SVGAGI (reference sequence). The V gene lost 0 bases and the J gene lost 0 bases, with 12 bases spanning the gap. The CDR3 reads CASSYSGGRASYEQYF. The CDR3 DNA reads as TGTGCCAGCAGTTACTCTGGAGGTAGGGCCTCCTACGAGCAGTACTTC.

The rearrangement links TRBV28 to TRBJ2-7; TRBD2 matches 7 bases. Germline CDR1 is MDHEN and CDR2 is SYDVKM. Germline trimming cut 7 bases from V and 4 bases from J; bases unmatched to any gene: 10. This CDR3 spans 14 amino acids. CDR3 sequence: CASTTAGRVYEQYF. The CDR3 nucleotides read TGTGCCAGCACCACGGCAGGGAGGGTATACGAGCAGTACTTC.

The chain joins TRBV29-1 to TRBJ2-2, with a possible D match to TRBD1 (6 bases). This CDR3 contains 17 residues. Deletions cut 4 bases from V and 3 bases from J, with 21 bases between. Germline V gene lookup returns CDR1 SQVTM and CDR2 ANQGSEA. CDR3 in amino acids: CSVAINWDTTDTGELFF. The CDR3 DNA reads TGCAGCGTTGCGATTAACTGGGACACCACGGACACCGGGGAGCTGTTTTTT.

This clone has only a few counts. The CDR3 DNA reads TGTGCCAGCAGCCAAGTGGGCGGGCCTTTCTTT. Protein product: CASSQVGGPFF. The chain recombines TRBV14 with TRBJ1-1; D not resolved. The CDR3 length is 11 residues. Trimming pared 1 base from V and 12 bases from J, leaving 9 bases between. Per the germline V gene, CDR1 is SGHDN and CDR2 is FVKESK.

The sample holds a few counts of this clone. CDR3 residues: CAIQLARSSYEQYF. In nucleotides, the CDR3 is TGTGCCATACAACTAGCGCGTAGCTCCTACGAGCAGTACTTC. The rearrangement uses TRBV30 and TRBJ2-7; 7 bases are shared with TRBD2. The CDR3 has 14 amino acids. Looked up from germline, CDR1 is GTSNPN and CDR2 is SVGIG (reference sequence). After removal of 8 bases from V and 0 bases from J, the junction contained 10 bases not matched to a gene.

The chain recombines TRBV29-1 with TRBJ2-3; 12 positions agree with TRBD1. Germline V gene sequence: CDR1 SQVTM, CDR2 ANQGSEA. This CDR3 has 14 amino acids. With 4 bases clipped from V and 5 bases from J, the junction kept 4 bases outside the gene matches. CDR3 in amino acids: CSVGGQGAGDTQYF. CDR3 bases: TGCAGCGTTGGGGGACAGGGGGCGGGAGATACGCAGTATTTT.